This T cell receptor (beta chain) was documented in a study of graft-versus-host responses after intestinal transplantation. Across the study: Tacrolimus plus steroids were given to all recipients for approximately three years, preceded by anti-thymocyte globulin induction.

The CDR3 is 15 amino acids. Germline CDR1 reads SNHLY; CDR2 reads FYNNEI. V shed 6 bases and J shed 2 bases, with 16 bases lying between them. Generated by immunoSEQ multiplex PCR, the TCRdb table keeps only in-frame clones and is missing some. Seen here are 23,000 or so clones, more than 85% observed once, and the top ten hold 0.53%. This clonotype was sampled from a human patient who received an intestinal transplant, so some T cells may come from the graft donor. The specimen comprised PBMCs, sampled 18 days after transplant. The chain couples TRBV2 to TRBJ1-1; TRBD1 is a possible D gene (6 bases). DNA for the CDR3: TGTGCCAGCAGGGGGGGCTTCCACCCCAACACTGAAGCTTTCTTT. Encoded protein: CASRGGFHPNTEAFF.